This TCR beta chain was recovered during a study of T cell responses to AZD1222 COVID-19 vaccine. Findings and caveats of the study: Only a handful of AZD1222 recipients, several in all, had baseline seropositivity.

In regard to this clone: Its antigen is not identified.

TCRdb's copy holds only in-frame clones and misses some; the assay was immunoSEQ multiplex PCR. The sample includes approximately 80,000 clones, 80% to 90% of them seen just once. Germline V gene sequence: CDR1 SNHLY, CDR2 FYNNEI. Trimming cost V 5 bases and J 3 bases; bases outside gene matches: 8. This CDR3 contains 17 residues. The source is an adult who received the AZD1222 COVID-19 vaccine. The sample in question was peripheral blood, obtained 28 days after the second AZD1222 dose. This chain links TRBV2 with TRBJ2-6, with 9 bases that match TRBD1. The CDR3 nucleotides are TGTGCCAGCAGTCGACAGGGGGGACGAGGTGGGGCCAACGTCCTGACTTTC. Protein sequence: CASSRQGGRGGANVLTF.